This entry lists 23 T cell receptor beta chains sequenced from one sample in a study of human T cells and chemical hapten exposure. Regarding time point: patch test 1, 2 weeks after DPC sensitization. Treatment: therapeutic diphenylcyclopropenone sensitization with weekly scalp DPC. TCRdb analysed the RACE reads with MiXCR anew, one entry per CDR3 protein. The sample consists of 180,000 or so distinct CDR3 sequences, about 14% of them appearing once. The source was whole blood, collected in connection with sensitization to the hapten diphenylcyclopropenone (DPC). Source of these receptors: a woman aged 25 to 39 with alopecia areata. Some clones in this sample may be carry-over from other donors' samples.

The chain carries TRBV6-5 and TRBJ1-1; D might be TRBD1 (6 bases). The CDR3 is made up of 13 amino acids. Looked up from germline, CDR1 is MNHEY and CDR2 is SVGAGI. The V end lost 6 bases, the J end lost 4 bases, and 12 bases lay between the germline ends. The CDR3 loop reads CASRRVGATEAFF. The CDR3 region has the DNA TGTGCCAGCAGGAGAGTGGGGGCCACTGAAGCTTTCTTT.

This clonotype was counted a few times. The rearrangement joins TRBV2 to TRBJ1-1, with TRBD1 matching over 10 bases. The junction had 10 bases not matched to a gene; V was cut back by 4 bases and J by 2 bases. This CDR3 comprises 17 residues. The germline V gene has CDR1 SNHLY and CDR2 FYNNEI. The CDR3 bases are TGTGCCAGCAGTGGCGGGACAGGGGTCTTTGGTAACACTGAAGCTTTCTTT. Translating gives CASSGGTGVFGNTEAFF.

V and J are TRBV11-3 and TRBJ2-5, with TRBD1 identical over 7 bases. CDR3 size: 15 residues. Germline V lookup: CDR1 SGHNT, CDR2 YENEEA. V was clipped by 3 bases and J by 4 bases; unmatched bases: 8. The DNA for the CDR3 is TGTGCCAGCAGCTTGGGACAGACGTCCGGAGAGACCCAGTACTTC. Its translation: CASSLGQTSGETQYF.

CDR3 amino acids: CASRTAPVTGELFF. Here the CDR3 DNA reads TGTGCCAGCAGGACAGCCCCTGTAACCGGGGAGCTGTTTTTT. The J gene is TRBJ2-2, the V gene TRBV28; D might be TRBD1 (5 bases). V lost 6 bases and J lost 5, with 13 bases in between. The CDR3 covers 14 residues. CDR1 is MDHEN, CDR2 SYDVKM, per germline.

This clonotype showed up many times. Here the CDR3 DNA reads TGTGCCAGCAGCAGGAAAAGGGACTACACAGATACGCAGTATTTT. As protein: CASSRKRDYTDTQYF. J is TRBJ2-3 and V is TRBV12-3 or TRBV12-4; 7 nucleotides match TRBD2. The CDR3 loop spans 15 amino acids. J gave up 2 bases and V 6 bases, and 8 bases lay outside the gene matches.

This chain uses TRBV30 with TRBJ1-2; 7 bases are a match to TRBD1. From germline, CDR1 is GTSNPN and CDR2 SVGIG (reference sequence). CDR3 size: 10 residues. With 7 bases clipped from V and 8 bases from J, the junction kept 4 bases outside the gene matches. The CDR3 nucleotides read TGTGCCTCCACAGGGGTGGGCTACACCTTC. Translated: CASTGVGYTF.

This clonotype was seen at least ten times. This sequence joins TRBV5-1 and TRBJ2-7; 8 nucleotides align to TRBD2. Germline V CDR1 and CDR2: SGHRS, YFSETQ. CDR3 length: 15 residues. Trimming removed 5 bases from V and 3 bases from J; junction bases left unmatched: 10. This CDR3 is CASSEQVAGSYEQYF. The CDR3 DNA reads as TGCGCCAGCAGTGAGCAGGTAGCGGGGAGCTACGAGCAGTACTTC.

This clonotype appeared many times. The CDR3 sequence: CASTAAGGFGELFF. CDR3 coding DNA: TGTGCCTCCACGGCGGCAGGGGGCTTCGGGGAGCTGTTTTTT. The chain has TRBV30 and TRBJ2-2, with 8 bases matching TRBD1. This CDR3 is 14 amino acids long. V lost 7 bases to trimming and J lost 7 bases; unmatched junction nucleotides: 11. From germline, CDR1 is GTSNPN and CDR2 SVGIG (reference sequence).

CDR3 region: CASSFRGQGVVGDTQYF. For the CDR3, the DNA is TGTGCCAGCAGTTTCCGAGGACAGGGGGTGGTAGGAGATACGCAGTATTTT. The J gene is TRBJ2-3, the V gene TRBV28; 10 nucleotides align to TRBD1. J gave up 5 bases and V 3 bases, and 11 bases lay outside the gene matches. Germline V gene data show CDR1 as MDHEN and CDR2 as SYDVKM. The CDR3 contains 17 residues.

This chain uses TRBV10-2 with TRBJ2-7; 11 bases match TRBD2. The CDR3 is made up of 14 amino acids. Germline trimming cut 3 bases from V and 11 bases from J; bases unmatched to any gene: 9. The V gene's germline CDR1 is WSHSY and CDR2 SAAADI. The CDR3 nucleotides read TGCGCCAGCAGTGAACCGCTAGCGGGGGGCAAGGAGTACTTC. Its protein is CASSEPLAGGKEYF.

This clonotype was seen repeatedly, ten times or more. The J gene is TRBJ2-2, the V gene TRBV6-2 or TRBV6-3; D is unresolved. Trimming took 2 bases from V and 3 from J, leaving 4 bases between them. Germline CDR1 reads MNHEY; CDR2 reads SVGEGT. The CDR3 is 13 residues long. The DNA for the CDR3 is TGTGCCAGCAGTTACCAAGACACCGGGGAGCTGTTTTTT. Encoded protein: CASSYQDTGELFF.

This clonotype was observed a handful of times. This chain links TRBV10-3 with TRBJ1-2; perhaps TRBD1 as D (5 bases). The germline V and J ends were trimmed by 11 bases and 3 bases, with 16 bases remaining between them. The CDR3 contains 13 residues. Germline V gene sequence: CDR1 ENHRY, CDR2 SYGVKD. CDR3 amino acids: CAARRTGDYGYTF. CDR3 in DNA: TGTGCCGCCCGGCGGACGGGGGACTATGGCTACACCTTC.

This clonotype was observed a handful of times. The chain carries TRBV7-9 and TRBJ2-7, with TRBD1 matching 7 bases. CDR1 is SEHNR, CDR2 FQNEAQ, per germline (reference sequence). After removal of 5 bases from V and 6 bases from J, the junction contained 4 bases not matched to a gene. This CDR3 contains 12 residues. In nucleotides, the CDR3 is TGTGCCAGCAGCGTCACAGGGGCCGAGCAGTACTTC. Residues: CASSVTGAEQYF.

This clonotype was recorded a few times. The rearrangement links TRBV6-1 to TRBJ1-5; TRBD1 is a possible D gene (5 bases). Germline loops: CDR1 MNHNS, CDR2 SASEGT. The V end lost 7 bases, the J end lost 11 bases, and 15 bases lay between the germline ends. There are 12 residues in the CDR3. The CDR3, as DNA: TGTGCCAGCACCACGGGACTGACGACCCAGCATTTT. Its protein product is CASTTGLTTQHF.

The table lists this clonotype with a few counts. This chain links TRBV7-7 with TRBJ2-5, with D possibly called TRBD1 or TRBD2 (6 bases each). Trimming pared 2 bases from V and 4 bases from J, leaving 14 bases between. Germline values: CDR1 SSHAT, CDR2 FNYEAQ (reference sequence). The CDR3 totals 15 residues. The CDR3 loop is CASSLYPGGGETQYF. CDR3 sequence (DNA): TGTGCCAGCAGCTTATATCCTGGAGGGGGAGAGACCCAGTACTTC.

The chain carries TRBV29-1 and TRBJ2-3; perhaps TRBD1 as D (6 bases). The ends were cut back, 6 bases at V and 5 bases at J, with 18 bases in the middle. In germline, CDR1 is SQVTM, CDR2 ANQGSEA. The CDR3 spans 14 residues. The CDR3 here is CSVINRASQDTQYF. The DNA for the CDR3 is TGCAGCGTGATCAACAGGGCTTCCCAAGATACGCAGTATTTT.

This clonotype was observed many times. The chain couples TRBV6-1 to TRBJ1-1, with D possibly being TRBD1 (6 bases). V dropped 2 bases and J dropped 5 bases, with 12 bases sitting between them. The CDR3 loop spans 14 amino acids. Germline V gene data show CDR1 as MNHNS and CDR2 as SASEGT. The CDR3 loop is CASSENGGGTEAFF. CDR3 DNA: TGTGCCAGCAGTGAAAACGGGGGCGGGACTGAAGCTTTCTTT.

This clonotype was seen more than once but under ten times. The genes are TRBV12-3 or TRBV12-4 and TRBJ2-2; 9 bases match TRBD1. The length of the CDR3 is 15 residues. V dropped 9 bases and J dropped 7; count of bases not matched to a gene: 12. The CDR3 DNA reads TGTGCCAGTGACGTCGGGACAGGGCCGTACGGGGAGCTGTTTTTT. This gives the protein CASDVGTGPYGELFF.

This clonotype has a handful of counts. The rearrangement uses TRBV7-6 and TRBJ2-2, with TRBD1 identical over 7 bases. V was pared by 6 bases and J by 4 bases, with 11 bases of the junction left unmatched. Germline assignment: CDR1 SGHVS and CDR2 FNYEAQ. The CDR3 consists of 16 residues. The CDR3 DNA is TGTGCCAGCAGACCTACAGGGGACGGTGCCACCGGGGAGCTGTTTTTT. Translation: CASRPTGDGATGELFF.

This clonotype was observed a handful of times. This chain uses TRBV6-1 with TRBJ1-5; no firm D call. Trimming shortened V by 1 base and J by 5 bases, and 12 bases separated the two germline ends. CDR3 length: 15 amino acids. Germline loops: CDR1 MNHNS, CDR2 SASEGT. The chain's CDR3 is CASSEGGFWDQPQHF. The CDR3 region has the DNA TGTGCCAGCAGTGAAGGGGGTTTTTGGGATCAGCCCCAGCATTTT.

This clonotype was detected only a few times. The V gene is TRBV6-2 or TRBV6-3, the J gene TRBJ2-5; D is possibly TRBD2 (6 bases). This CDR3 spans 14 amino acids. V lost 5 bases to trimming and J lost 0 bases, with 10 bases between them. Germline V gene lookup returns CDR1 MNHEY and CDR2 SVGEGT. CDR3 sequence reads: CASSPGTYQETQYF. The CDR3, as DNA: TGTGCCAGCAGTCCGGGGACTTACCAAGAGACCCAGTACTTC.

This clonotype was observed at least ten times. The chain is built from TRBV18 and TRBJ1-2; D not resolved. Deletions cut 0 bases from V and 6 bases from J, with 11 bases between. CDR3 length: 14 amino acids. Germline lookup yields CDR1 KGHSH and CDR2 LQKENI. CDR3 region: CASSPPGGRDGYTF. In DNA, the CDR3 is TGTGCCAGCTCACCACCTGGAGGTAGGGATGGCTACACCTTC.

This clonotype has just a few counts. As DNA, the CDR3 is TGCAGCGTTGAGGACCAGGGGTCGAACACTGAAGCTTTCTTT. Protein: CSVEDQGSNTEAFF. The rearrangement links TRBV29-1 to TRBJ1-1; D might be TRBD1 (6 bases). Trimming pared 3 bases from V and 1 base from J, leaving 12 bases between. The CDR3 extends over 14 amino acids. CDR1 and CDR2 from the germline V gene are SQVTM and ANQGSEA. The variable domain in full, with the rest retrieved from reference TRBV29-1 and TRBJ1-1, is SAVISQKPSRDICQRGTSLTIQCQVDSQVTMMFWYRQQPGQSLTLIATANQGSEATYESGFVIDKFPISRPNLTFSTLTVSNMSPEDSSIYLCSVEDQGSNTEAFFGQGTRLTVV.